The T cell receptor beta chain under discussion was sequenced for a study of cytomegalovirus exposure and HLA in healthy donors. Looking at the study overall: The roughly 130 validation repertoires, a later analysis reported, used the same platform as the 550 to 700 repertoires from the first cohort. Findings and caveats of the study: The authors enumerated around 150 TCR beta chains as linked to cytomegalovirus.

Turning to this clone: The antigen remains undetermined.

From germline, CDR1 is SGDLS and CDR2 YYNGEE. Trimming removed 3 bases at V and 4 bases at J, with 11 bases between. This CDR3 comprises 14 residues. Profiled with immunoSEQ multiplex PCR; TCRdb holds only in-frame clones, not every one. This table holds some 270,000 clones, 80% to 90% found once. This TCR derives from a woman aged 18 to 35 in good health and CMV-seronegative. The chain recombines TRBV9 with TRBJ1-5; D remains unclear. The sample consisted of PBMCs. CDR3 in amino acids: CASSATEFNQPQHF. The CDR3 nucleotides read TGTGCCAGCAGCGCTACAGAATTTAATCAGCCCCAGCATTTT. Full variable domain (missing parts from reference TRBV9 and TRBJ1-5): DSGVTQTPKHLITATGQRVTLRCSPRSGDLSVYWYQQSLDQGLQFLIQYYNGEERAKGNILERFSAQQFPDLHSELNLSSLELGDSALYFCASSATEFNQPQHFGDGTRLSIL.